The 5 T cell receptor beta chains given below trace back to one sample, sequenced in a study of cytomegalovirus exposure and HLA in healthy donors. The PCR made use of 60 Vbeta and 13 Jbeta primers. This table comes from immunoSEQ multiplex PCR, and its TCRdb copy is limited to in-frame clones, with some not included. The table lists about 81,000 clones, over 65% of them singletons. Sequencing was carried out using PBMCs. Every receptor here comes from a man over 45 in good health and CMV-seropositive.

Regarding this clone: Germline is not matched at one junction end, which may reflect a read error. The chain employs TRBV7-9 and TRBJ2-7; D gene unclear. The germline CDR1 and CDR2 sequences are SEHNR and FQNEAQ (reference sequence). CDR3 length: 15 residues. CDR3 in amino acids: CSSSLISEPHYEQYF. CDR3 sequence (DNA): TGTTCCAGCAGCTTAATCTCCGAGCCCCACTACGAGCAGTACTTC.

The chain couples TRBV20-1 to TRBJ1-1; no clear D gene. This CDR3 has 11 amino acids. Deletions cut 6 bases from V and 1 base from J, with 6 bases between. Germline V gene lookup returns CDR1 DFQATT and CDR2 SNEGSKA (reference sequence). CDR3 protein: CSAPGNTEAFF. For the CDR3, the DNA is TGCAGTGCCCCAGGGAACACTGAAGCTTTCTTT.

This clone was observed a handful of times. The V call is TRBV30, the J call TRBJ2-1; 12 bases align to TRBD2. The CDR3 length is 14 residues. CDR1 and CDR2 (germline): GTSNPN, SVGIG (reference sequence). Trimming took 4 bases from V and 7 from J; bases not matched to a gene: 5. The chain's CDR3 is CAWNRGLAGNEQFF. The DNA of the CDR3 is TGTGCCTGGAATCGCGGACTAGCGGGAAATGAGCAGTTCTTC.

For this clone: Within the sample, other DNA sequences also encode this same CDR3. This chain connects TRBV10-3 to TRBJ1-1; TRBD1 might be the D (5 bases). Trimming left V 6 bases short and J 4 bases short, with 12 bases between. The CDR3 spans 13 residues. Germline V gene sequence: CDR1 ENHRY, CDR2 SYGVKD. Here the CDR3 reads CAIRGTSGTEAFF. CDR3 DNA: TGTGCCATCAGAGGGACTAGCGGCACTGAAGCTTTCTTT.

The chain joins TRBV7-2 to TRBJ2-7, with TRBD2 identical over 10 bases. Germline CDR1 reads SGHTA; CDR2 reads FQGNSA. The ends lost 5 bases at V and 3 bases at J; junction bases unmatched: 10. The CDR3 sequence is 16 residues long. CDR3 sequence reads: CASSIPTSGIYYEQYF. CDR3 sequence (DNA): TGTGCCAGCAGCATTCCAACTAGCGGGATTTACTACGAGCAGTACTTC.